Listed below are T cell receptor beta chains from one sample, sequenced in a study of multiple sclerosis patients with progressive multifocal leukoencephalopathy. Assay: immunoSEQ multiplex PCR; the TCRdb copy retains only in-frame clones and omits some. The table records around 25,000 clones, 80% to 95% of them present only once. The sample in question was PBMCs, obtained from a patient treated with natalizumab. Receptor source: a man aged 30 to 45 with multiple sclerosis. Each CDR3 is given with its conserved first and last residue. A D gene is named only where the DNA matches it firmly. Size values are once, few and many counts, or a class for expanded clones, and some rows have none.

J gene,V gene,D gene,clone size,CDR3 protein,CDR3 DNA
TRBJ2-1,TRBV7-6,-,-,CASSLAGGPNNEQFF,TGTGCCAGCAGCTTAGCGGGAGGACCGAACAATGAGCAGTTCTTC
TRBJ2-3,TRBV25-1,-,-,CASSEFMGTGYTDTQYF,TGTGCCAGCAGTGAATTCATGGGAACGGGGTACACAGATACGCAGTATTTT
TRBJ2-1,TRBV7-1,-,-,CASSAEVSSYNEQFF,TGTGCCAGCAGTGCTGAGGTCAGCTCCTACAATGAGCAGTTCTTC
TRBJ2-2,TRBV2,-,-,CASSGQRNTGELFF,TGTGCCAGCAGTGGGCAGCGAAACACCGGGGAGCTGTTTTTT
TRBJ2-7,TRBV2,-,-,CASSGDSGEQYF,TGTGCCAGCAGCGGGGACTCGGGCGAGCAGTACTTC
TRBJ1-1,TRBV29-1,-,once,CSVEVGTGTEAFF,TGCAGCGTTGAGGTGGGGACGGGCACTGAAGCTTTCTTT
TRBJ2-3,TRBV19,-,-,CASSINGGYTDTQYF,TGTGCCAGTAGTATAAACGGCGGGTACACAGATACGCAGTATTTT
TRBJ2-1,TRBV14,TRBD2,medium-sized,CASSQVVRTSGSGRYDEQFF,TGTGCCAGCAGCCAGGTCGTTCGGACTAGCGGGAGTGGTAGGTATGATGAGCAGTTCTTC
TRBJ1-1,TRBV7-9,TRBD1,-,CASSSGTGMNTEAFF,TGTGCCAGCAGCTCCGGGACAGGGATGAACACTGAAGCTTTCTTT
TRBJ2-1,TRBV29-1,-,-,CSVTRGRNEQFF,TGCAGCGTTACTAGGGGACGAAACGAGCAGTTCTTC
TRBJ1-4,TRBV7-2,TRBD1,-,CASSQTGDGEKLFF,TGTGCCAGCAGCCAGACAGGGGATGGTGAAAAACTGTTTTTT
TRBJ2-1,TRBV7-9,TRBD2,-,CASSRFLAGEADEQFF,TGTGCCAGCAGCCGATTTCTAGCGGGAGAGGCCGATGAGCAGTTCTTC
TRBJ1-2,TRBV7-2,TRBD1,-,CASSTPRGLSGYTF,TGTGCCAGCAGCACGCCGAGGGGGCTATCGGGCTACACCTTC
TRBJ1-3,TRBV6-6,-,-,CASSYSATGNTIYF,TGTGCCAGCAGTTACTCGGCCACTGGAAACACCATATATTTT
TRBJ2-3,TRBV7-9,-,-,CASSLSRGTDTQYF,TGTGCCAGCAGCTTATCTAGAGGCACAGATACGCAGTATTTT
TRBJ2-1,TRBV9,TRBD2,-,CASSVENSGRPYYNEQFF,TGTGCCAGCAGCGTCGAAAATAGCGGGAGGCCCTACTACAATGAGCAGTTCTTC
TRBJ2-3,TRBV6-4,TRBD1,-,CASSEEQGATDTQYF,TGTGCCAGCAGTGAGGAACAGGGGGCAACAGATACGCAGTATTTT
TRBJ1-3,TRBV30,-,once,CACSSVNSGNTIYF,TGTGCCTGCTCCTCGGTTAACTCTGGAAACACCATATATTTT
TRBJ2-2,TRBV7-2,-,-,CASSPPPRAGELFF,TGTGCCAGCAGCCCCCCTCCCAGGGCCGGGGAGCTGTTTTTT
TRBJ2-1,TRBV7-2,TRBD1,-,CASSNDRGHNEQFF,TGTGCCAGCAGCAATGACAGGGGCCACAATGAGCAGTTCTTC
TRBJ2-6,TRBV19,TRBD1,-,CASSKDRLNSGANVLTF,TGTGCCAGTAGTAAGGACAGGCTCAACTCTGGGGCCAACGTCCTGACTTTC
TRBJ2-7,TRBV7-9,-,-,CASSLVNYYEQYF,TGTGCCAGCAGCTTAGTCAACTACTACGAGCAGTACTTC
TRBJ1-1,TRBV4-3,-,-,CASSQDRGPSRSEAFF,TGCGCCAGCAGCCAAGATCGGGGACCGAGTAGGTCTGAAGCTTTCTTT
TRBJ1-5,TRBV9,-,-,CASSVDLGSQPQHF,TGTGCCAGCAGCGTAGATCTGGGAAGTCAGCCCCAGCATTTT
TRBJ1-2,TRBV9,-,few,CASSPTGGISGYTF,TGTGCCAGCAGCCCGACTGGAGGAATCTCTGGCTACACCTTC
TRBJ1-1,TRBV15,-,-,CATSRDQGITEAFF,TGTGCCACCAGCAGAGATCAAGGGATCACTGAAGCTTTCTTT
TRBJ1-2,TRBV11-2,-,-,CASSLDRTDFSTF,TGTGCCAGCAGCTTAGATAGGACGGACTTCTCCACCTTC
TRBJ2-7,TRBV9,TRBD2,-,CASSPRLAGSYEQYF,TGTGCCAGCAGCCCCAGACTAGCGGGATCCTACGAGCAGTACTTC
TRBJ1-1,TRBV19,-,-,CASRRQFEAFF,TGTGCCAGTAGGCGACAGTTTGAAGCTTTCTTT
TRBJ1-3,TRBV2,-,-,CASGIGSWGSGNTIYF,TGTGCCAGCGGAATAGGATCTTGGGGCTCTGGAAACACCATATATTTT